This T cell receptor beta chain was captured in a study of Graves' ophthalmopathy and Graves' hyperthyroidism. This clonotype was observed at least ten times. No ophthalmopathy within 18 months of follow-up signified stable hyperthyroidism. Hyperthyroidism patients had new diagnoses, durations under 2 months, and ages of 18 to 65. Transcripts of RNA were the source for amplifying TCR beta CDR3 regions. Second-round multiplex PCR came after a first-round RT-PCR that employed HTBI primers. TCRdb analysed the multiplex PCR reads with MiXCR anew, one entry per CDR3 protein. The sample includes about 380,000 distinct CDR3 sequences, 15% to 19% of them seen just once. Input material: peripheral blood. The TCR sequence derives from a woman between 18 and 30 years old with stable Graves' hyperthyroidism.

CDR3 coding DNA: TGTGCCGACGCGGGCAGGGGGCGCGGCAATCAGCCCCAGCATTTT. Translated, it gives CADAGRGRGNQPQHF. V gene TRBV19 combines with J gene TRBJ1-5; TRBD1 matches at 8 bases. In germline, CDR1 is LNHDA, CDR2 SQIVND (reference sequence). J was trimmed by 2 bases and V by 11 bases; bases with no gene match: 11. The CDR3 consists of 15 residues.